What follows describes a single T cell receptor beta chain. This likely reflects a read error, since a far larger clone is one base away. Because the CDR3 is missing its conserved closing phenylalanine or tryptophan, this is likely a read error. Data came from immunoSEQ multiplex PCR; TCRdb stores just in-frame clones and leaves some out. Found here are some 450,000 clones, 70% to 80% of them singletons; the top ten hold around 13%. The data were obtained in a study of shared clonotypes between healthy human individuals. The CDR3 runs to 14 residues. Trimming pared 3 bases from V and 1 base from J, leaving 8 bases between. The germline V gene has CDR1 MRHNA and CDR2 SNTAGT. Samples left unsorted employed around 95 million PBMCs for genomic DNA.

The sequencing input was PBMCs. This TCR came from a woman in her thirties or forties in good health. Some clones in this sample may be carry-over from other donors' samples. This rearrangement joins TRBV6-4 to TRBJ2-3, with D possibly being TRBD2 (5 bases). The CDR3: CASSDKGGTDTQYS. The DNA for the CDR3 is TGTGCCAGCAGTGATAAGGGAGGCACAGATACGCAGTATTCT.